This T cell receptor (beta chain) was retrieved from a study of identical twins listed by TCRdb under 2016. Study-level background: To test whether fetal clonotypes persist, the study used deep sequencing on TCR alpha and beta repertoires from monozygotic twins, unrelated adults of various ages, and cord blood. Replicate twin experiments were performed at different times using different library preparation protocols to rule out contamination.

In its sample, this clonotype was seen many times. Its antigen has not been determined. The record has no base qualities; no much larger clone is one base away. Its CDR3 holds 19 amino acids, cysteine through phenylalanine. Only the CDR3 DNA stays, 57 bases, in frame from base 1. The germline V gene provides CDR1 MNHEY and CDR2 SVGAGI. The V end loses 1 base and the J end loses 2 bases, and a stretch of 18 bases separates them. Findings and caveats that apply to the study as a whole: Compared with coincidental sharing between unrelated individuals, out-of-frame TCR alpha sequences shared between twins showed an excess of sequences with low generation probability. In monozygotic twins, recombination models systematically underestimated out-of-frame TCR alpha sharing, but the models matched the sharing seen between unrelated individuals. Excess twin sharing in beta out-of-frame sequences was weaker because fewer shared sequences lowered the signal-to-noise ratio. Abundant cord blood beta clonotypes carried fewer insertions; young adult naive repertoires showed a weaker similar trend, while memory repertoires showed none. Invariant T cells such as MAIT and iNKT could partly confound zero-insertion analyses, though diverse VJ usage argued against this for most clonotypes. Conclusions relied on cross-sectional statistical analysis, since the same donors could not be followed over many years.

The method was 5' RACE. The sample was run on an Illumina HiSeq 2000. Template switching introduced a universal primer binding site; the final cDNA contained a unique molecular identifier, enabling accurate counting of TCR cDNA molecules. Specific primers in the conserved constant-segment region were used to synthesize first-strand cDNA for TCR alpha and beta chains. To control for contamination, every cDNA library was double barcoded, receiving both a SMART-Mk sample barcode and Illumina barcodes. TruSeq adapter sequences, together with Illumina sample barcodes, were added in two successive PCR steps. The TCR alpha and beta cDNA libraries were sequenced on the Illumina HiSeq platform using custom primers. The source study handled its data this way. Raw reads were processed with MiGEC to extract unique molecular identifiers, and MiXCR was used to determine CDR3 positions. For each individual, recombination models were inferred using an EM algorithm with the repgenHMM and IGoR tools. Shared clonotypes were analyzed with the tcR package in R, and sharing was normalized by the product of cloneset sizes. Out-of-frame nonproductive sequences were analyzed to study raw recombination free of thymic and clonal selection effects. The public reads were reprocessed in TCRdb via fastp at Q25 and MiXCR, keeping in-frame beta chains. CDR3 protein duplicates are merged, each entry listing the most common genes and DNA. The V and J calls follow TCRdb's processing rather than the paper's. The sample profile shows nearly 650,000 distinct CDR3 sequences; just over 7% of them were found once. The ten largest clones represent 1.6% of the sample.

Every donor in the study was a healthy Caucasian. Three pairs of female monozygotic twins, all aged 18 to 29 years, made up the twin cohort. The RNA used for TCR libraries was isolated from peripheral blood mononuclear cells. The data also belong to a second study, concerning yellow fever vaccine responses in identical twins. The second study's authors report: The T cell response to vaccination in identical twins was reported by the authors to appear partly convergent and partly personalized. In the study, vaccine-responding T cell clones were precisely tracked in identical twins.

The rearranged chain carries TRBV6-5 and TRBJ2-6, with the D gene too uncertain to name. Sequenced material: PBMCs. This TCR was recovered from a woman between 18 and 29 years old in good health. In nucleotides, the sequence is TGTGCCAGCAGTTACTTTAGCAGGATGGGTCAGACTGGGGCCAACGTCCTGACTTTC. This is translated as CASSYFSRMGQTGANVLTF.